This T cell receptor beta chain was identified during a study of T cell responses to AZD1222 COVID-19 vaccine. The germline CDR1 and CDR2 sequences are KGHDR and SFDVKD. This CDR3 region has 12 residues. V lost 7 bases to trimming and J lost 6 bases, with 12 bases between them. Here immunoSEQ multiplex PCR was the method, and the copy in TCRdb shows in-frame clones only, minus some. Seen here are approximately 77,000 clones, 70% to 90% observed once, and the top ten hold approximately 3.6%. The input for sequencing was peripheral blood, taken 28 days after the second AZD1222 dose. The receptor was derived from an adult who received the AZD1222 COVID-19 vaccine. The chain links TRBV24-1 to TRBJ2-7; D possibly corresponds to TRBD1 (5 bases). CDR3 nucleotides: TGTGCCACCAGGACGGACAAGCCCGAGCAGTACTTC. Protein: CATRTDKPEQYF.